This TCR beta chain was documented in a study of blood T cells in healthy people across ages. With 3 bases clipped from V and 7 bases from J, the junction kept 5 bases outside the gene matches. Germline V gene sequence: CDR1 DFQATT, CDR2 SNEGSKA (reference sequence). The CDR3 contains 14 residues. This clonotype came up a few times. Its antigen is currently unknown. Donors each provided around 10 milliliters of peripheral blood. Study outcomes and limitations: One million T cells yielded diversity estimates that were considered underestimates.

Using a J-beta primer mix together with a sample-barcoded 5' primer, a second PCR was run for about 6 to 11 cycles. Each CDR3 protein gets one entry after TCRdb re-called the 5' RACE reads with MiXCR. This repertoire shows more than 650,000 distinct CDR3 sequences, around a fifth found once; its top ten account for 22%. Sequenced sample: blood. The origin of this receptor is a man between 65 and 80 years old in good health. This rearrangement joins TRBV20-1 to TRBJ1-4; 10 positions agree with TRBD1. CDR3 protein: CSARRQGAGEKLFF. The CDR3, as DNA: TGCAGTGCTAGGAGACAGGGGGCCGGTGAAAAACTGTTTTTT.